This T cell receptor beta chain was recorded in a study of siplizumab effects on memory and regulatory T cells. Clones were read by immunoSEQ multiplex PCR, and TCRdb kept only the in-frame ones, dropping some. The sample records about 87,000 clones, about 87% being singletons. With 5 bases removed from V and 1 base from J, the gap between germline ends came to 2 bases. The CDR3 is 12 amino acids. The germline V gene encodes CDR1 MNHEY and CDR2 SVGAGI. Notes on the study in general: The naive T cell population seemed more diverse than memory cells and seemed a major contributor to the alloresponse.

A remark on this clone: The antigen remains unidentified. The sample contains more than one DNA sequence encoding this CDR3.

The clonotype comes from a human donor in good health. V gene TRBV6-5 combines with J gene TRBJ2-2; no firm D call. Sequences were obtained from CD4+ T cells sorted from blood. DNA for the CDR3: TGTGCCAGCAGTAGGAACACCGGGGAGCTGTTTTTT. This encodes CASSRNTGELFF.